Shown below are 23 T cell receptor beta chains from a single sample sequenced in a study of T cell responses to AZD1222 COVID-19 vaccine. Sequencing used immunoSEQ multiplex PCR; TCRdb keeps in-frame clones, though not all of them. The table includes 200,000 to 300,000 clones, approximately 93% detected once. The sample consisted of peripheral blood, taken on day 0 of AZD1222 vaccination. The receptor set was obtained from an adult in good health.

The V call is TRBV6-1, the J call TRBJ1-3; 9 positions match TRBD1. The CDR3 is made up of 15 amino acids. CDR1 and CDR2 from the germline V gene are MNHNS and SASEGT. The V gene end was trimmed by 2 bases and the J gene end by 2 bases; junction bases not matched to a gene: 1. DNA for the CDR3: TGTGCCAGCAGTGAAAGACAGGGGGCTGGAAACACCATATATTTT. Translated, it gives CASSERQGAGNTIYF.

The chain links TRBV5-1 to TRBJ1-3; D is possibly TRBD1 (5 bases). Per germline, CDR1 SGHRS and CDR2 YFSETQ. Between the trimmed V and J ends, which lost 4 bases and 4 bases, there was a span of 18 bases. The CDR3 length is 16 residues. The DNA of the CDR3 is TGCGCCAGCAGCCTTACCTCCGGGACTGTCGGAAACACCATATATTTT. Translating it yields CASSLTSGTVGNTIYF.

This rearrangement joins TRBV20-1 to TRBJ2-7; perhaps TRBD1 as D (6 bases). Germline V gene data show CDR1 as DFQATT and CDR2 as SNEGSKA (reference sequence). This CDR3 has 11 residues. Deletions cut 7 bases from V and 3 bases from J, with 10 bases between. The CDR3 loop reads CSGDIFYEQYF. The CDR3 DNA is TGCAGTGGGGACATTTTCTACGAGCAGTACTTC.

The chain employs TRBV7-8 and TRBJ1-1, with D unclear. CDR1 and CDR2 (germline): SGHVS, FQNEAQ. The V gene lost 8 bases and the J gene lost 0 bases, with 10 bases spanning the gap. This CDR3 has 13 amino acids. CDR3 sequence: CASRISMNTEAFF. CDR3 DNA sequence: TGTGCCAGCCGCATCAGCATGAACACTGAAGCTTTCTTT.

Only one count was recorded for this clone. The V and J genes are TRBV9 and TRBJ2-1; possibly TRBD1 or TRBD2 for D (5 bases each). CDR1 is SGDLS, CDR2 YYNGEE, per germline. The CDR3 loop spans 15 amino acids. Trimming removed 3 bases at V and 3 bases at J, with 13 bases between. The CDR3 region is CASSAIGALYNEQFF. The CDR3 DNA reads as TGTGCCAGCAGCGCTATCGGGGCCCTCTACAATGAGCAGTTCTTC.

The chain recombines TRBV7-2 with TRBJ2-7; 8 bases map to TRBD1. The V segment lost 5 bases and the J segment 2 bases; nucleotides outside the gene matches: 5. Germline lookup yields CDR1 SGHTA and CDR2 FQGNSA. This CDR3 has 14 amino acids. The CDR3: CASSQGTGPYEQYF. CDR3 coding DNA: TGTGCCAGCAGCCAAGGGACAGGACCCTACGAGCAGTACTTC.

The chain recombines TRBV7-6 with TRBJ2-5; 7 nucleotides line up with TRBD1. Germline V lookup: CDR1 SGHVS, CDR2 FNYEAQ. The J segment lost 3 bases and the V segment lost 7 bases, leaving 17 bases of the junction unmatched. The CDR3 is made up of 17 amino acids. The CDR3 DNA reads as TGTGCCAGCACGAACCGCGCCCAACAGGGGACGAAAGAGACCCAGTACTTC. Protein: CASTNRAQQGTKETQYF.

V is TRBV5-1 and J is TRBJ2-7; D is ambiguous. There are 14 residues in the CDR3. V lost 0 bases and J lost 1, with 8 bases in between. Germline V gene lookup returns CDR1 SGHRS and CDR2 YFSETQ. CDR3 coding DNA: TGCGCCAGCAGCTTGGAAGAAGGGTCCTACGAGCAGTACTTC. This encodes CASSLEEGSYEQYF.

Here the CDR3 DNA reads TGTGCCAGCTCTTCTGTGGGACCGCCTAGTGAGCAGTTCTTC. Its translation is CASSSVGPPSEQFF. V gene TRBV18 combines with J gene TRBJ2-1; D is tentatively TRBD1 or TRBD2 (5 bases each). V was cut by 6 bases and J by 9 bases, with 18 bases left in between. The CDR3 covers 14 residues. CDR1 KGHSH and CDR2 LQKENI come from the germline V gene.

V and J are TRBV2 and TRBJ2-7; TRBD1 matches at 7 bases. This CDR3 is 14 amino acids long. J gave up 3 bases and V 3 bases, and 5 bases lay outside the gene matches. In germline, CDR1 is SNHLY, CDR2 FYNNEI. In DNA, the CDR3 is TGTGCCAGCAGTGATTCTCCAGGGGGCTACGAGCAGTACTTC. It specifies CASSDSPGGYEQYF.

The chain uses TRBV9 and TRBJ2-3; a weak D match, TRBD2 (6 bases). The CDR3 runs to 14 residues. CDR1 and CDR2 (germline): SGDLS, YYNGEE. The ends were cut back, 2 bases at V and 5 bases at J, with 12 bases in the middle. CDR3 nucleotide sequence: TGTGCCAGCAGCGTTCGGACTAACTTAGATACGCAGTATTTT. Its protein product is CASSVRTNLDTQYF.

This chain joins TRBV19 and TRBJ1-1; TRBD1 is a possible D gene (5 bases). CDR3 length: 14 residues. The ends were cut back, 4 bases at V and 3 bases at J, with 12 bases in the middle. CDR1 and CDR2 from the germline V gene are LNHDA and SQIVND (reference sequence). The CDR3 protein is CASSTRDGHTEAFF. The DNA of the CDR3 is TGTGCCAGTAGTACCCGGGACGGACACACTGAAGCTTTCTTT. Combining the CDR3 with reference TRBV19 and TRBJ1-1 gives the whole variable domain DGGITQSPKYLFRKEGQNVTLSCEQNLNHDAMYWYRQDPGQGLRLIYYSQIVNDFQKGDIAEGYSVSREKKESFPLTVTSAQKNPTAFYLCASSTRDGHTEAFFGQGTRLTVV.

The V call is TRBV18, the J call TRBJ1-2; 9 bases are shared with TRBD1. CDR1 is KGHSH and CDR2 is LQKENI in the germline V gene. This CDR3 is 16 amino acids long. V was clipped by 0 bases and J by 2 bases; unmatched bases: 4. CDR3 bases: TGTGCCAGCTCACCACCCGGGACAGGGAGAAACTATGGCTACACCTTC. It codes for CASSPPGTGRNYGYTF.

The chain joins TRBV7-2 to TRBJ1-6, with 9 bases fitting TRBD1. V was clipped by 2 bases and J by 10 bases; unmatched bases: 12. The CDR3 totals 17 residues. Germline V gene data show CDR1 as SGHTA and CDR2 as FQGNSA. CDR3: CASSLQPTGTGTSPLHF. CDR3 bases: TGTGCCAGCAGCTTACAACCCACCGGGACAGGGACATCACCCCTCCACTTT.

The J gene is TRBJ1-5, the V gene TRBV6-1, with 7 bases identical to TRBD1. Germline assignment: CDR1 MNHNS and CDR2 SASEGT. This CDR3 has 15 amino acids. Trimming took 2 bases from V and 0 from J; bases not matched to a gene: 1. This CDR3 reads CASSERQGSNQPQHF. CDR3 sequence (DNA): TGTGCCAGCAGTGAAAGACAGGGTAGCAATCAGCCCCAGCATTTT.

The chain combines TRBV28 with TRBJ2-7; 9 nucleotides match TRBD1. The germline CDR1 and CDR2 sequences are MDHEN and SYDVKM. Unmatched junction bases numbered 8, after V lost 5 bases and J lost 6 bases. There are 14 residues in the CDR3. The CDR3 here is CASSMWTGVAEQYF. CDR3 sequence (DNA): TGTGCCAGCAGTATGTGGACAGGGGTGGCCGAGCAGTACTTC.

V is TRBV7-9 and J is TRBJ2-7, with a tentative D call TRBD1 (6 bases). The germline V and J ends were trimmed by 5 bases and 5 bases, with 16 bases remaining between them. CDR3 length: 14 amino acids. Germline-derived CDR1 and CDR2 are SEHNR and FQNEAQ (reference sequence). CDR3 sequence (DNA): TGTGCCAGCAGCCTATTCTTAGGGGGAGACGAGCAGTACTTC. Translating gives CASSLFLGGDEQYF.

V is TRBV10-2 and J is TRBJ1-2; D unclear. V was clipped by 7 bases and J by 4 bases, with 13 bases between them. Per germline, CDR1 WSHSY and CDR2 SAAADI. This CDR3 has 13 amino acids. The chain's CDR3 is CASTEGGSYGYTF. In nucleotides, the CDR3 is TGCGCCAGCACCGAAGGAGGGTCCTATGGCTACACCTTC.

CDR3 sequence reads: CASSGTGIREQYF. The DNA for the CDR3 is TGTGCCAGCTCAGGGACAGGGATACGCGAGCAGTACTTC. V gene TRBV18 combines with J gene TRBJ2-7, with TRBD1 identical over 9 bases. The CDR3 is made up of 13 amino acids. V gave up 5 bases and J gave up 6 bases; unmatched junction bases: 5. Germline V lookup: CDR1 KGHSH, CDR2 LQKENI.

This rearrangement joins TRBV19 to TRBJ1-6; D unclear. The V gene lost 3 bases and the J gene lost 6 bases, with 6 bases spanning the gap. Germline CDR1 is LNHDA and CDR2 is SQIVND (reference sequence). The CDR3 is made up of 13 amino acids. This CDR3 is CASSILGNSPLHF. Here the CDR3 DNA reads TGTGCCAGTAGTATCCTTGGTAATTCACCCCTCCACTTT.

As to this clone: Other DNA sequences in this specimen translate into the identical CDR3. The chain couples TRBV6-5 to TRBJ2-7, with TRBD1 matching 10 bases. Germline assignment: CDR1 MNHEY and CDR2 SVGAGI. V lost 6 bases to trimming and J lost 3 bases; unmatched junction nucleotides: 5. The CDR3 is 14 amino acids. The chain's CDR3 is CASSYRDRGYEQYF. Written as DNA, the CDR3 is TGTGCCAGCAGCTACCGGGACAGGGGCTACGAGCAGTACTTC.

This clone was picked up one time. This chain connects TRBV18 to TRBJ2-7; no clear D. The germline V gene encodes CDR1 KGHSH and CDR2 LQKENI. Trimming left V 3 bases short and J 5 bases short, with 11 bases between. The CDR3 spans 13 residues. The CDR3 here is CASSPQANHEQYF. Written as DNA, the CDR3 is TGTGCCAGCTCACCTCAGGCAAACCACGAGCAGTACTTC.

CDR3 sequence: CASSPRSGGNEQFF. The DNA for the CDR3 is TGTGCCAGCAGCCCCCGGTCAGGAGGTAATGAGCAGTTCTTC. This chain connects TRBV7-2 to TRBJ2-1, with D possibly matching TRBD2 (5 bases). From germline, CDR1 is SGHTA and CDR2 FQGNSA. The CDR3 contains 14 residues. V was pared by 5 bases and J by 7 bases, with 15 bases between.